The clone carrying this T cell receptor (beta chain) was picked up a small number of times. Antigen: not known. The RNA, about 0.45 to 1 ug, was put through reverse transcription using random hexamers. TCRdb reprocessed the immunoSEQ multiplex PCR reads with MiXCR, giving one entry per CDR3 protein. The sample lists over 200,000 distinct CDR3 sequences, roughly 94% occurring once. The CDR3 length is 11 residues. The V end was cut by 6 bases, the J end by 8 bases, with 11 bases between. The V gene's germline CDR1 is SQVTM and CDR2 ANQGSEA. This specimen belongs to a study of CD8 T cells in Susac syndrome. The multiple sclerosis controls consisted of treatment-naive patients with relapsing-remitting disease, either stable or active. Negative isolation yielded CD4+ and CD8+ T cells, and FACS enriched TEMRA cells. Whole-study results and caveats: The TCR sequencing and HLA analysis in the study involved a relatively small number of individuals, as the study acknowledged.

This sequence joins TRBV29-1 and TRBJ2-1, with a weak D call TRBD2 (6 bases). The sequence was obtained from a human donor with multiple sclerosis. The sample comprised CD4+ T cells from PBMCs. The CDR3 is CSVRGVYEQFF. CDR3 nucleotides: TGCAGCGTGCGGGGAGTCTATGAGCAGTTCTTC.